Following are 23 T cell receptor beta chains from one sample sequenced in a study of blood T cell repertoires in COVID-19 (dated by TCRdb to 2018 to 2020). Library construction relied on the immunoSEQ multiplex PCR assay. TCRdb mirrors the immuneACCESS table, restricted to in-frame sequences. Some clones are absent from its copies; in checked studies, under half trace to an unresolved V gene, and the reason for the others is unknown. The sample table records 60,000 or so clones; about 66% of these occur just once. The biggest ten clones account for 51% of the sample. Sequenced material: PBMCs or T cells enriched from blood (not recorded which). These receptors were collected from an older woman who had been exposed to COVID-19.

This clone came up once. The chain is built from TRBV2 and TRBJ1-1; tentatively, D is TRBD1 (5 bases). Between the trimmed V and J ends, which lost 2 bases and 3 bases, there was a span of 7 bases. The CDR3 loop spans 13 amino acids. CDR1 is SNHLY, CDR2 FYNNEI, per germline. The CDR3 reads CASSEQGYTEAFF. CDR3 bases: TGTGCCAGCAGTGAACAGGGTTACACTGAAGCTTTCTTT.

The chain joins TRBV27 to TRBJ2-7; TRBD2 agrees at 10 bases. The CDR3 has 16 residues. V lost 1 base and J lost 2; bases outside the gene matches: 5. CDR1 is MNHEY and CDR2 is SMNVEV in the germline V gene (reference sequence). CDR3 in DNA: TGTGCCAGCAGTTTATTAGCGGGAGGTTCGCCCTACGAGCAGTACTTC. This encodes CASSLLAGGSPYEQYF.

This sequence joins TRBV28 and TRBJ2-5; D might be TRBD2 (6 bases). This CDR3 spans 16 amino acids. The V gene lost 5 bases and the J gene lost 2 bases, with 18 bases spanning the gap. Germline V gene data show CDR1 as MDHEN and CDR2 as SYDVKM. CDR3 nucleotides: TGTGCCAGCAGTGGGTTAGCGGAGCTCCTACAAGAGACCCAGTACTTC. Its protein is CASSGLAELLQETQYF.

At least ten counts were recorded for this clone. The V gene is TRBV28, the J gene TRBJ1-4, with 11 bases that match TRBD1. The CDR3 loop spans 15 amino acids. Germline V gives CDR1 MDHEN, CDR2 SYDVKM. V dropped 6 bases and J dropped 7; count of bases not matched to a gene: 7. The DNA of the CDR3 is TGTGCCAGCAGCCTTTCCGGGACAGGGGGTGAAAAACTGTTTTTT. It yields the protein CASSLSGTGGEKLFF.

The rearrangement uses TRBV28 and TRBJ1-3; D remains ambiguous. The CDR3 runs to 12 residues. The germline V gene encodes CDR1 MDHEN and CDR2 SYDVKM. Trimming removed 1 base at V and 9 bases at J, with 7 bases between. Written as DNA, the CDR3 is TGTGCCAGCAGTTTATCCCGGAGCACCATATATTTT. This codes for CASSLSRSTIYF.

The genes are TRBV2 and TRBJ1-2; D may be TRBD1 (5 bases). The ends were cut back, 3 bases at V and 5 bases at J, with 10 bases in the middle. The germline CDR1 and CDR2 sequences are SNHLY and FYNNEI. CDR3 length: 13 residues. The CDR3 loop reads CASSDLGLYGYTF. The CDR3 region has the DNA TGTGCCAGCAGTGATCTGGGGCTGTATGGCTACACCTTC. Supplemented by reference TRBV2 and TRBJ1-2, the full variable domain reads EPEVTQTPSHQVTQMGQEVILRCVPISNHLYFYWYRQILGQKVEFLVSFYNNEISEKSEIFDDQFSVERPDGSNFTLKIRSTKLEDSAMYFCASSDLGLYGYTFGSGTRLTVV.

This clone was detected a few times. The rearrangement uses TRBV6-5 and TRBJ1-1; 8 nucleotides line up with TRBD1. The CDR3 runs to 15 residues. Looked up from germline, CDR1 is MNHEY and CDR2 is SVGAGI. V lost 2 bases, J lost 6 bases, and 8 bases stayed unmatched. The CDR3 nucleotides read TGTGCCAGCAGTTACCGGACAGGGAGGAAGGCTGAAGCTTTCTTT. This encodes CASSYRTGRKAEAFF.

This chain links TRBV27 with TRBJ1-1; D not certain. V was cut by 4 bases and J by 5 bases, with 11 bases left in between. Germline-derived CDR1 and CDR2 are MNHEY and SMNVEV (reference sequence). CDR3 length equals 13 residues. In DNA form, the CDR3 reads TGTGCCAGCAGTTATAACACCGGGACTGAAGCTTTCTTT. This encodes CASSYNTGTEAFF.

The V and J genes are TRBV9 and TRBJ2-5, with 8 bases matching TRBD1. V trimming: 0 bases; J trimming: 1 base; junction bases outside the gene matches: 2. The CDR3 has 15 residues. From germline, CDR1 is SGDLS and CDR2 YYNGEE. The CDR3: CASSVATGAQETQYF. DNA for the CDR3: TGTGCCAGCAGCGTAGCGACAGGGGCCCAAGAGACCCAGTACTTC.

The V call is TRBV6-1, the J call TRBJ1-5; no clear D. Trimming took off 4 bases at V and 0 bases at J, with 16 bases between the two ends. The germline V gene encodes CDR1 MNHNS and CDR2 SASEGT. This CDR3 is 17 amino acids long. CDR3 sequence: CASSGRMASYSNQPQHF. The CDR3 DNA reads TGTGCCAGCAGTGGGAGGATGGCTTCCTATAGCAATCAGCCCCAGCATTTT.

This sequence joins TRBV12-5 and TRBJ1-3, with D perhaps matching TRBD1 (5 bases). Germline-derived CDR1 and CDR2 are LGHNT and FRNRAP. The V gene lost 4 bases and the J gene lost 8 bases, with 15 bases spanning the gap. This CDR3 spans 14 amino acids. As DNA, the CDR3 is TGTGCTAGTGGTTCCGCGTGGGGGGGAGACACCATATATTTT. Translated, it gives CASGSAWGGDTIYF.

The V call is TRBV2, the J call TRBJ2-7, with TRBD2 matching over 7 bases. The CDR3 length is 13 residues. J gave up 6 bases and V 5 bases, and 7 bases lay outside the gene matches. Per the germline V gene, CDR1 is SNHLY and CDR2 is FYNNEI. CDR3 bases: TGTGCCAGCAGTTGGACTAGGACCGCCGAGCAGTACTTC. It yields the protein CASSWTRTAEQYF.

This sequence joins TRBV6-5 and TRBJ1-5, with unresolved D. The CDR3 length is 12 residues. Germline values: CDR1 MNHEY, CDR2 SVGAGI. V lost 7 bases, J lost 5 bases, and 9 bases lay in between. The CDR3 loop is CASKRKDQPQHF. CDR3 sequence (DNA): TGTGCCAGCAAGAGGAAAGATCAGCCCCAGCATTTT.

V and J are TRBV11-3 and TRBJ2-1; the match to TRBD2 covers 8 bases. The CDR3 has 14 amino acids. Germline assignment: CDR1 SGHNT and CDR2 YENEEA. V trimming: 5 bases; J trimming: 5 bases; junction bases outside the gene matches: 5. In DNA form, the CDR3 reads TGTGCCAGCAGCCGGCCGGGGGGGGACAATGAGCAGTTCTTC. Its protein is CASSRPGGDNEQFF.

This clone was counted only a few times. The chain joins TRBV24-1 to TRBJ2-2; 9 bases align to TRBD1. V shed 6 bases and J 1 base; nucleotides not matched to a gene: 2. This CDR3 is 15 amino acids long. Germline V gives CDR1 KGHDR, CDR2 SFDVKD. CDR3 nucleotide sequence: TGTGCCACCAGTAAGGGACAGGGGAACACCGGGGAGCTGTTTTTT. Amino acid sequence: CATSKGQGNTGELFF.

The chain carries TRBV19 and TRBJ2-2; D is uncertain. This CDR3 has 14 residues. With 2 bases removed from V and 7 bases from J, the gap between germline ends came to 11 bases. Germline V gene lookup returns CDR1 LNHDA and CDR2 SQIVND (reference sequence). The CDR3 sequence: CASSIRLGGGELFF. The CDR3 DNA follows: TGTGCCAGTAGTATACGGCTAGGTGGCGGGGAGCTGTTTTTT. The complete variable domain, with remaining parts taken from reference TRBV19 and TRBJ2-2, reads DGGITQSPKYLFRKEGQNVTLSCEQNLNHDAMYWYRQDPGQGLRLIYYSQIVNDFQKGDIAEGYSVSREKKESFPLTVTSAQKNPTAFYLCASSIRLGGGELFFGEGSRLTVL.

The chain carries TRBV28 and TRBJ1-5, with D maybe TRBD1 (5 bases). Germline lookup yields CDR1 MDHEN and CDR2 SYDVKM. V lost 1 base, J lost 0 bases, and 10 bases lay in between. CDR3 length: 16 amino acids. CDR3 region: CASSLYGGDSNQPQHF. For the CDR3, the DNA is TGTGCCAGCAGTTTATATGGGGGGGATAGCAATCAGCCCCAGCATTTT. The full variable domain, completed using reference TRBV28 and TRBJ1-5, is DVKVTQSSRYLVKRTGEKVFLECVQDMDHENMFWYRQDPGLGLRLIYFSYDVKMKEKGDIPEGYSVSREKKERFSLILESASTNQTSMYLCASSLYGGDSNQPQHFGDGTRLSIL.

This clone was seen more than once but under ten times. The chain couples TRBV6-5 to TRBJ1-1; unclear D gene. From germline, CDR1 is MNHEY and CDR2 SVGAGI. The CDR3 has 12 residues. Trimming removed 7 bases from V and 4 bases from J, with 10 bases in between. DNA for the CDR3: TGTGCCAGCACCGCGATCCGCACTGAAGCTTTCTTT. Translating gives CASTAIRTEAFF.

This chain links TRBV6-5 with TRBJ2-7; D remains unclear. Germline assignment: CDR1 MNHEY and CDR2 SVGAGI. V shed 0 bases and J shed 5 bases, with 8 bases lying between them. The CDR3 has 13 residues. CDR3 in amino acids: CASSYSRDNEQYF. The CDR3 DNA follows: TGTGCCAGCAGTTACTCACGCGACAACGAGCAGTACTTC.

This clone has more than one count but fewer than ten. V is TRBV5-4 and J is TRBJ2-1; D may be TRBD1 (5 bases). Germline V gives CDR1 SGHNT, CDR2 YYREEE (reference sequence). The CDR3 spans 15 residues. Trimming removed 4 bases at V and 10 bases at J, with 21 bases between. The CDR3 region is CASSPGGAHSQEQFF. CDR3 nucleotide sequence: TGTGCCAGCAGCCCAGGTGGGGCGCATTCACAGGAGCAGTTCTTC. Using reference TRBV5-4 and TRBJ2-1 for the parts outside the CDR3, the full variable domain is ETGVTQSPTHLIKTRGQQVTLRCSSQSGHNTVSWYQQALGQGPQFIFQYYREEENGRGNFPPRFSGLQFPNYSSELNVNALELDDSALYLCASSPGGAHSQEQFFGPGTRLTVL.

CDR3 nucleotide sequence: TGTGCCTGCTCACCTGCAAGCCCGGGATCCAAAAACATTCAGTACTTC. Protein: CACSPASPGSKNIQYF. V and J are TRBV19 and TRBJ2-4; a weak D match, TRBD2 (5 bases). CDR1 and CDR2 (germline): LNHDA, SQIVND (reference sequence). V lost 11 bases and J lost 2, with 22 bases in between. This CDR3 has 16 residues.

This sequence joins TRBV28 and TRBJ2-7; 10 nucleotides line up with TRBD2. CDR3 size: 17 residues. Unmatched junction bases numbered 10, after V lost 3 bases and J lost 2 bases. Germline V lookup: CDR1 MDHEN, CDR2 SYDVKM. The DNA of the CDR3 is TGTGCCAGCAGTTTGGGGATAGCGGGAGGCAATACCTACGAGCAGTACTTC. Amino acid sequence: CASSLGIAGGNTYEQYF.

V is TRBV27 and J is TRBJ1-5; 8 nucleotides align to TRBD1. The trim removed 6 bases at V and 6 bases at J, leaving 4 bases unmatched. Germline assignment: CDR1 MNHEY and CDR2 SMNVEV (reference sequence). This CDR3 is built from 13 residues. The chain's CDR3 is CASRDRGGQPQHF. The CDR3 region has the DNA TGTGCCAGCAGAGACAGGGGTGGTCAGCCCCAGCATTTT.